A single T cell receptor (beta chain) is shown here with its context. What it binds is not known. This sample stems from a study of OX40 agonist ivuxolimab in advanced cancers. Study details: Treatment of patients was with ivuxolimab, an agonistic anti-OX40 (CD134) antibody. Mean age 60 years, range 23 to 79; about 81% male. Overall study results and limits: The study did not work out the antigen specificity of the expanded peripheral T cells.

Here immunoSEQ multiplex PCR was the method, and the copy in TCRdb shows in-frame clones only, minus some. The sample shows about 32,000 clones, 85% to 90% of them seen only once. The sampling schedule covered blood at baseline, cycle 4 day 1, and cycle 7 day 1. V was shortened by 5 bases and J by 3 bases, with 14 bases between the two germline ends. The germline CDR1 and CDR2 sequences are MNHEY and SMNVEV (reference sequence). CDR3 length: 15 residues. Sequenced here: CD4+ or CD8+ T cells sorted from blood, sampled in a trial of the OX40 agonist ivuxolimab. This clonotype originated in an adult with an advanced solid tumor such as melanoma, head and neck, liver or kidney cancer. The gene calls are TRBV27 and TRBJ2-1; D unresolved. In DNA form, the CDR3 reads TGTGCCAGCAGTCCTCTGGACCGGTACTACAATGAGCAGTTCTTC. Translating gives CASSPLDRYYNEQFF.